These 16 T cell receptor beta chains originate from one sample sequenced in a study of beta chain features in type 1 diabetes. Notes on the study in general: In every one of the four CD4+ subsets, TCRB CDR3s were moderately but significantly shorter in Type 1 diabetes patients.

Isolated RNA was reverse transcribed in full, so expressed TCRB transcripts were sequenced. Produced via immunoSEQ multiplex PCR; TCRdb's table is partial and in-frame only. The table lists approximately 160,000 clones, over 9% of them singletons. These receptors have no identified antigens. The sample comprised central memory CD4+ T cells from blood. The receptors stem from a man aged 30-40 years with type 1 diabetes.

This clone has a handful of counts. This chain connects TRBV19 to TRBJ2-1, with 7 positions matching TRBD2. V was clipped by 6 bases and J by 5 bases; unmatched bases: 4. Germline V gene data show CDR1 as LNHDA and CDR2 as SQIVND (reference sequence). The CDR3 runs to 13 residues. The CDR3 DNA reads as TGTGCCAGTAGGATCAGCGGGGACAATGAGCAGTTCTTC. This codes for CASRISGDNEQFF.

This clone was recorded a few times. The chain employs TRBV7-9 and TRBJ1-1; D remains ambiguous. From germline, CDR1 is SEHNR and CDR2 FQNEAQ (reference sequence). The CDR3 length is 13 residues. V shed 2 bases and J shed 3 bases, with 7 bases lying between them. CDR3 nucleotides: TGTGCCAGCAGCTTACGGGGAGACACTGAAGCTTTCTTT. It codes for CASSLRGDTEAFF. The variable domain in full, completed from reference TRBV7-9 and TRBJ1-1, reads DTGVSQNPRHKITKRGQNVTFRCDPISEHNRLYWYRQTLGQGPEFLTYFQNEAQLEKSRLLSDRFSAERPKGSFSTLEIQRTEQGDSAMYLCASSLRGDTEAFFGQGTRLTVV.

The genes are TRBV10-3 and TRBJ2-1; the match to TRBD2 covers 13 bases. V lost 7 bases to trimming and J lost 5 bases; unmatched junction nucleotides: 5. The CDR3 has 15 residues. The germline V gene encodes CDR1 ENHRY and CDR2 SYGVKD. CDR3 coding DNA: TGTGCCATCAAGGGGGGGACTAGCGGGAACAATGAGCAGTTCTTC. It yields the protein CAIKGGTSGNNEQFF.

There are a few counts of this clone. Other DNA variants within this sample encode the same CDR3. The chain recombines TRBV18 with TRBJ2-3; no firm D call. Germline CDR1 and CDR2: KGHSH and LQKENI. Trimming removed 4 bases at V and 1 base at J, with 3 bases between. The CDR3 is made up of 12 amino acids. The CDR3 DNA reads TGTGCCAGCTCACGAGGCACAGATACGCAGTATTTT. This sequence encodes CASSRGTDTQYF.

The chain employs TRBV28 and TRBJ2-3; TRBD2 matches 7 bases. The ends lost 7 bases at V and 3 bases at J; junction bases unmatched: 10. Germline V gene sequence: CDR1 MDHEN, CDR2 SYDVKM. The CDR3 extends over 15 amino acids. In DNA form, the CDR3 reads TGTGCCAGCATTGCGGGAGAGGCCCGAACAGATACGCAGTATTTT. Its translation is CASIAGEARTDTQYF.

The gene calls are TRBV30 and TRBJ2-7; the match to TRBD2 covers 12 bases. V lost 1 base and J lost 0; bases outside the gene matches: 7. The germline gives CDR1 GTSNPN, CDR2 SVGIG (reference sequence). The CDR3 runs 17 residues. CDR3 loop: CAWSGTSGAGSSYEQYF. CDR3 nucleotide sequence: TGTGCCTGGAGTGGGACTAGCGGGGCCGGCAGCTCCTACGAGCAGTACTTC.

The chain combines TRBV29-1 with TRBJ2-2, with 9 bases fitting TRBD1. Germline values: CDR1 SQVTM, CDR2 ANQGSEA. The CDR3 is made up of 14 amino acids. V shed 5 bases, J shed 8 bases, and the junction held 9 bases outside the gene matches. This CDR3 reads CSVSWDRVAGELFF. The CDR3 DNA sequence: TGCAGCGTTTCTTGGGACAGGGTCGCGGGGGAGCTGTTTTTT.

The gene calls are TRBV6-6 and TRBJ2-2; D is undetermined. Germline assignment: CDR1 MNHNY and CDR2 SVGAGI (reference sequence). The length of the CDR3 is 11 residues. V lost 7 bases and J lost 3, with 3 bases in between. This CDR3 is CASIYTGELFF. The CDR3, as DNA: TGTGCCAGCATCTACACCGGGGAGCTGTTTTTT.

This clone appeared a few times. The chain couples TRBV15 to TRBJ2-7; 7 bases are a match to TRBD1. This CDR3 region has 14 residues. Per germline, CDR1 LNHNV and CDR2 YYDKDF (reference sequence). The trim removed 1 base at V and 9 bases at J, leaving 9 bases unmatched. In nucleotides, the CDR3 is TGTGCCACCAGCAGAGTCCAGGGGGTGTGGGGGCAGTACTTC. Its protein product is CATSRVQGVWGQYF.

This clone was seen only a few times. The chain uses TRBV4-2 and TRBJ2-1; TRBD2 aligns across 7 bases. CDR3 size: 16 residues. With V trimmed by 1 base and J by 7 bases, 10 bases remained unmatched. Germline CDR1 LGHNA, CDR2 YNFKEQ. The CDR3 sequence: CASSQGEAGDGNEQFF. CDR3 coding DNA: TGTGCCAGCAGCCAAGGAGAGGCGGGAGATGGTAATGAGCAGTTCTTC.

This clone was seen only a few times. The rearrangement uses TRBV9 and TRBJ1-2, with unresolved D. Germline V lookup: CDR1 SGDLS, CDR2 YYNGEE. The CDR3 consists of 14 residues. V was cut by 1 base and J by 2 bases, with 9 bases left in between. The DNA for the CDR3 is TGTGCCAGCAGCGTAACAGCGGGGAACTATGGCTACACCTTC. It yields the protein CASSVTAGNYGYTF.

The gene calls are TRBV4-2 and TRBJ1-5; no clear D gene. This CDR3 is built from 13 residues. Germline V CDR1 and CDR2: LGHNA, YNFKEQ. V shed 1 base and J shed 5 bases, with 6 bases lying between them. The CDR3 here is CASSQAGDQPQHF. CDR3 in DNA: TGTGCCAGCAGCCAAGCCGGAGATCAGCCCCAGCATTTT.

This chain joins TRBV11-2 and TRBJ2-5; 9 nucleotides agree with TRBD2. Germline V gene sequence: CDR1 SGHAT, CDR2 FQNNGV. Germline trimming cut 3 bases from V and 2 bases from J; bases unmatched to any gene: 10. This CDR3 is built from 17 residues. Written as DNA, the CDR3 is TGTGCCAGCAGCTTTCCGGCGGGAGGGCCGCAGCAAGAGACCCAGTACTTC. Amino acids: CASSFPAGGPQQETQYF.

The rearrangement joins TRBV9 to TRBJ2-2, with TRBD2 as a possible D gene (5 bases). CDR3 size: 17 residues. CDR1 is SGDLS and CDR2 is YYNGEE in the germline V gene. V was clipped by 0 bases and J by 2 bases, with 14 bases between them. CDR3 region: CASSVDNGGSNTGELFF. Written as DNA, the CDR3 is TGTGCCAGCAGCGTAGACAACGGAGGCTCAAACACCGGGGAGCTGTTTTTT.

The chain is built from TRBV7-2 and TRBJ2-5; D is undetermined. Trimming took 1 base from V and 1 from J, leaving 10 bases between them. The CDR3 totals 15 residues. The V gene's germline CDR1 is SGHTA and CDR2 FQGNSA. The CDR3 DNA follows: TGTGCCAGCAGCTTAGTGGGCGCACGCCAAGAGACCCAGTACTTC. Protein product: CASSLVGARQETQYF.

This clone has just a few counts. The V call is TRBV18, the J call TRBJ1-3; D is possibly TRBD1 (6 bases). V lost 3 bases and J 1 base, leaving 10 bases between the germline ends. The CDR3 length is 15 residues. Germline lookup yields CDR1 KGHSH and CDR2 LQKENI. CDR3 DNA sequence: TGTGCCAGCTCACCCAACAGGGATTCTGGAAACACCATATATTTT. Translated, it gives CASSPNRDSGNTIYF.